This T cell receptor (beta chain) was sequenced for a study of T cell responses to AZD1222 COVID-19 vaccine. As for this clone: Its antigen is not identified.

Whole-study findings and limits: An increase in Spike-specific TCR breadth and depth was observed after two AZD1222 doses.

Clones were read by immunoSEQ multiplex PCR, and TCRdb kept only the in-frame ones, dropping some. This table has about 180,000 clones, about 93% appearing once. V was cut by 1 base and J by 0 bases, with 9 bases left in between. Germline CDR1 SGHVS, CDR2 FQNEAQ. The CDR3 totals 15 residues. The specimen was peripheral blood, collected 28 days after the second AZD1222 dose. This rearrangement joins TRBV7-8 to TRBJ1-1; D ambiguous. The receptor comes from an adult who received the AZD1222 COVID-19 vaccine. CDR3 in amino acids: CASSLGAGMNTEAFF. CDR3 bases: TGTGCCAGCAGCTTAGGCGCAGGCATGAACACTGAAGCTTTCTTT.